The T cell receptor beta chain under discussion was sequenced for a study of OX40 agonist ivuxolimab in advanced cancers. The J segment lost 6 bases and the V segment lost 6 bases, leaving 6 bases of the junction unmatched. The CDR3 length is 14 residues. CDR1 is MNHNS, CDR2 SASEGT, per germline. Some clones are missing from TCRdb's copy, which holds only in-frame ones; the method was immunoSEQ multiplex PCR. The table records some 64,000 clones, about 90% of them present only once. The chain joins TRBV6-1 to TRBJ2-3; 10 bases match TRBD1. The receptor was isolated from an adult with an advanced solid tumor such as melanoma, head and neck, liver or kidney cancer. Source: CD4+ or CD8+ T cells sorted from blood, taken in a trial of the OX40 agonist ivuxolimab. CDR3 DNA: TGTGCCAGCAGCGGGACAGGGGCTTCGGATACGCAGTATTTT. Translated: CASSGTGASDTQYF.